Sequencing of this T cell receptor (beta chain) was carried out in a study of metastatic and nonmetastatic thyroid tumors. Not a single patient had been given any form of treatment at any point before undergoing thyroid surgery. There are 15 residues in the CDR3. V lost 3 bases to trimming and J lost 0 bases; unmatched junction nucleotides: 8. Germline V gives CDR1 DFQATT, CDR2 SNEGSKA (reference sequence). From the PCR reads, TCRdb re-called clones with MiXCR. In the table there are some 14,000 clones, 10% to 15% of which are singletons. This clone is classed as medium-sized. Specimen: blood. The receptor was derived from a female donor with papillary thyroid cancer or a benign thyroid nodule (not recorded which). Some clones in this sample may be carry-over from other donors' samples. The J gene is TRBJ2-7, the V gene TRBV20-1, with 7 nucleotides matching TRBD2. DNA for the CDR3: TGCAGTGCTAGCGATATCGGGAGGAGCTCCTACGAGCAGTACTTC. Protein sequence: CSASDIGRSSYEQYF.